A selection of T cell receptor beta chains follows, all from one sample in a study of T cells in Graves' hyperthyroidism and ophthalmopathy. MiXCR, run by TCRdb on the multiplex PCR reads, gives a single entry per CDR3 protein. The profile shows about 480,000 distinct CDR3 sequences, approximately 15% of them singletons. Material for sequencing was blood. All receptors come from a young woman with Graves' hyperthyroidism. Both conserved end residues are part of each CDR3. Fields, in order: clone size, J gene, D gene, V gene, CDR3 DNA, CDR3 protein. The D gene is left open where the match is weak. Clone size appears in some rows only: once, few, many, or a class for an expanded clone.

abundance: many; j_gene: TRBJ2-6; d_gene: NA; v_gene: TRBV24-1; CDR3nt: TGTGCCACCAGCCAGGGTGGCAACGTCCTGACTTTC; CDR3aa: CATSQGGNVLTF
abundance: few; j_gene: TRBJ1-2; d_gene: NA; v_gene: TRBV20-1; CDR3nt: TGCAGTGCTAGAGTTGCAGGGGAGTATGGCTACACCTTC; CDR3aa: CSARVAGEYGYTF
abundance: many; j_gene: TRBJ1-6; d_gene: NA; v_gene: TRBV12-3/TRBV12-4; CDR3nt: TGTGCCAGCAGCCGGCAGGAATCACCCCTCCACTTT; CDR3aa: CASSRQESPLHF
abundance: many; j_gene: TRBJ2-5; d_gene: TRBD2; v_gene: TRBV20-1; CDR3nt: TGCAGTGCTATAAGTGGGACTAGCGGGAGGGCCCGCGAGACCCAGTACTTC; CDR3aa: CSAISGTSGRARETQYF
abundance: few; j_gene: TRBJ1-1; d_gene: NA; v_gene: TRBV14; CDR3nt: TGTGCCAGCAGCCAAGGCCCTTTTAAAGGGACTGAAGCTTTCTTT; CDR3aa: CASSQGPFKGTEAFF
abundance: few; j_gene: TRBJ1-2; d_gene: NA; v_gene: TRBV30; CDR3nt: TGTGCCGGGGACCCAGGCTTCTATGGCTACACCTTC; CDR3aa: CAGDPGFYGYTF
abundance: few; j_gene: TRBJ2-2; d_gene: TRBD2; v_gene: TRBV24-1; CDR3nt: TGTGCCACCAGTATAGCGGGAATTAACACCGGGGAGCTGTTTTTT; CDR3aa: CATSIAGINTGELFF
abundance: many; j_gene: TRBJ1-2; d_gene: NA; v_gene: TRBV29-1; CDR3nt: TGCAGCGTTGAGGTGCCGCCAGATGGCTACACCTTC; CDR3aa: CSVEVPPDGYTF
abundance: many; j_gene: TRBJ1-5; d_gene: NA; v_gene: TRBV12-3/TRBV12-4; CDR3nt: TGTGCCAGCAGTCCCCGGAGGGGGCCCCAGCATTTT; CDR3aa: CASSPRRGPQHF
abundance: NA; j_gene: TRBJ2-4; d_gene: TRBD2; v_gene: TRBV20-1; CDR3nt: TGCAGTGCCCTCAGCGGGAGGTTAGCCAAAAACATTCAGTACTTC; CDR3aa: CSALSGRLAKNIQYF
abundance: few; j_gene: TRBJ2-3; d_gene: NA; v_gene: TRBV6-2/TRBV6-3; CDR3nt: TGTGCCAGCAGCCCTTCGGACGGAGATACGCAGTATTTT; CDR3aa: CASSPSDGDTQYF
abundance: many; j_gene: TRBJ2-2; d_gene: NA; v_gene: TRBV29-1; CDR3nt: TGCAGCGTCCCTTTTGGTCCGAACACCGGGGAGCTGTTTTTT; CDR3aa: CSVPFGPNTGELFF
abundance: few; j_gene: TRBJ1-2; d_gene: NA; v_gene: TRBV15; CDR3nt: TGTGCCACCAGCACCTCCCCGGGGAGGTCTGGCTACACCTTC; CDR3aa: CATSTSPGRSGYTF
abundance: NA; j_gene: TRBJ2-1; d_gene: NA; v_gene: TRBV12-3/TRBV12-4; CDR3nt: TGTGCCAGCAGTGCCTACGACATGGGCAGGGTAGGGTACAATGAGCAGTTCTTC; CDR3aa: CASSAYDMGRVGYNEQFF
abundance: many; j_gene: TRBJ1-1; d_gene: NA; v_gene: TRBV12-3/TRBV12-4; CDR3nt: TGTGCCAGCAGCCCAGGGGCGGGGAACACTGAAGCTTTCTTT; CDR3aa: CASSPGAGNTEAFF
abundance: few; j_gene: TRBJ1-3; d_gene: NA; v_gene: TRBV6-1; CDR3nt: TGTGCCAGCAGTATCCTCCAGGGAGACACCATATATTTT; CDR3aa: CASSILQGDTIYF
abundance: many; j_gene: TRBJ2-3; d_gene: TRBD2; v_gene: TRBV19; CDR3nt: TGTGCCAGTAGTAATAGGCCTAGCGGGAGTGGGGATACGCAGTATTTT; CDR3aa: CASSNRPSGSGDTQYF
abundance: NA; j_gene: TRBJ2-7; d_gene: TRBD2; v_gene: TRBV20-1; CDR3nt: TGCAGCGGGGGACTAGCGGGAGCCGAGCAGTACTTC; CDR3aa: CSGGLAGAEQYF
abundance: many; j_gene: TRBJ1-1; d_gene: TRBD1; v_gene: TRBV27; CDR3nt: TGTGCCAGCAGTCGACTGGGACAGAGGGGCACTGAAGCTTTCTTT; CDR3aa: CASSRLGQRGTEAFF
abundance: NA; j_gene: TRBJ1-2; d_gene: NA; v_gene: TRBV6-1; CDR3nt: TGTGCCAGCACTAGGGACATCCTCTATGGCTACACCTTC; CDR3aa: CASTRDILYGYTF
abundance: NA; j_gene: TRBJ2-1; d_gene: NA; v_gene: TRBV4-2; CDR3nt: TGTGCCAGCAGCCAAGCCTCCAGCGGTCGTTACAATGAGCAGTTCTTC; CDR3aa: CASSQASSGRYNEQFF
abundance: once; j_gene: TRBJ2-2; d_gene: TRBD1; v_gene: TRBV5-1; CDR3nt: TGCGCCAGCAGCTTGGAACCCGGGACAGGGAGGGTCGGGGAGCTGCTTTTT; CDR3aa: CASSLEPGTGRVGELLF
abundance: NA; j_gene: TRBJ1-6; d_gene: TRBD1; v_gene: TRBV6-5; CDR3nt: TGTGCCAGCAGTTACGAATGGACAGGGGTTACTCATTCACCCCTCCACTTT; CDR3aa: CASSYEWTGVTHSPLHF
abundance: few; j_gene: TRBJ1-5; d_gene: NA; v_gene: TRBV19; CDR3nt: TGTGCCAGTATGCCTGACAGACATCAGCCCCAGCATTTT; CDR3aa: CASMPDRHQPQHF
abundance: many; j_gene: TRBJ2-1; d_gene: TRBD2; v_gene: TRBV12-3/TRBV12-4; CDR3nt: TGTGCCAGCAGTTGGGGGAGCGGGGGCAATGAGCAGTTCTTC; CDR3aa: CASSWGSGGNEQFF
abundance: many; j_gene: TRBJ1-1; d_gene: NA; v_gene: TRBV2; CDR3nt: TGTGCCAGCAGTTTCAGGGCTACTGAAGCTTTCTTT; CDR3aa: CASSFRATEAFF
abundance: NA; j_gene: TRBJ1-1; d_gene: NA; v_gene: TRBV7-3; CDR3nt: TGTGCCAGCAGCCCCTCCTTGGGACCGAACACTGAAGCTTTCTTT; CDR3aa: CASSPSLGPNTEAFF
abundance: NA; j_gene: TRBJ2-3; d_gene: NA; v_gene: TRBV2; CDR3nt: TGTGCCAGCAGGCTCAGGGAGAACACAGATACGCAGTATTTT; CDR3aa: CASRLRENTDTQYF
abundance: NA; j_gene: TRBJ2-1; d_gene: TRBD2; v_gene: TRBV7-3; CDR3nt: TGTGCCAGCAGCCCGCGGACTAGCGGGAGGGCCAACAATGAGCAGTTCTTC; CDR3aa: CASSPRTSGRANNEQFF
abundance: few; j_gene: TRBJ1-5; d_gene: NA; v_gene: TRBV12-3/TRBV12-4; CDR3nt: TGTGCCAGCAGTTTATGGAGGGGGGACGATCAGCCCCAGCATTTT; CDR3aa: CASSLWRGDDQPQHF
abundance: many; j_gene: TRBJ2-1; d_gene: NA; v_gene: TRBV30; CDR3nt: TGTGCCTGGAGTTCCGGGACCTATAACAATGAGCAGTTCTTC; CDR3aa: CAWSSGTYNNEQFF
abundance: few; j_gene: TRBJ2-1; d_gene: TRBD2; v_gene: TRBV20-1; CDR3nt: TGCAGTGCTAGTGATCTAGCGGGCGGCAATGAGCAGTTCTTC; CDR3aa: CSASDLAGGNEQFF
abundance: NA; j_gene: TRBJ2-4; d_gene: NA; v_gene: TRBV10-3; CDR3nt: TGTGCCATCAAGGGGCAGGGGCAAAACATTCAGTACTTC; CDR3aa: CAIKGQGQNIQYF
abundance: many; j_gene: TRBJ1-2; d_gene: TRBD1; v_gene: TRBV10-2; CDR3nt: TGCGCCAGCAGTCCCAACAGGGGGCGGAACTATGGCTACACCTTC; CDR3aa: CASSPNRGRNYGYTF
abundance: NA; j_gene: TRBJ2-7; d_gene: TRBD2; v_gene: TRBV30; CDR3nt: TGTGCCTGGAGTGTTGCTTGCGGGAGGGCTCCAGCCGAGCAGTACTTC; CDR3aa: CAWSVACGRAPAEQYF
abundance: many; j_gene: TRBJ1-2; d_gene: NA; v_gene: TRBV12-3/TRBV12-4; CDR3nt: TGTGCCAGCAGCCTCCGCTATGGCTACACCTTC; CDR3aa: CASSLRYGYTF
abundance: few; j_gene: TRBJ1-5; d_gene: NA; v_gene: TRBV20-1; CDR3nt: TGCAGTGCTCTCCGGGACGGAGGGGCTAATCAGCCCCAGCATTTT; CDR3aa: CSALRDGGANQPQHF
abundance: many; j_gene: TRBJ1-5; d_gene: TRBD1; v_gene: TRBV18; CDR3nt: TGTGCCAGCTCCCCGGACAGGGAAAGCAATCAGCCCCAGCATTTT; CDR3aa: CASSPDRESNQPQHF
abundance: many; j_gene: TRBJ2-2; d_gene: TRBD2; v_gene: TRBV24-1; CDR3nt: TGTGCCACCAGTGATTCCCGGGAGGTCACCGGGGAGCTGTTTTTT; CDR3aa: CATSDSREVTGELFF
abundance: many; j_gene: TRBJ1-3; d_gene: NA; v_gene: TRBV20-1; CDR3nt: TGCAGTGCTAGATTAGGGGGAACTTCTGGAAACACCATATATTTT; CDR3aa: CSARLGGTSGNTIYF
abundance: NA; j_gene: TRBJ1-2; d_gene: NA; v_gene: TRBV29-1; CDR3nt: TGCAGCGTTGAGGTTGGGGCAGACTATGGCTACACCTTC; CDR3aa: CSVEVGADYGYTF
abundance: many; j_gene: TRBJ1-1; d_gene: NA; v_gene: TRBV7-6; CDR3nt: TGTGCCAGCAGCTTAGAAGGGACGATGAACACTGAAGCTTTCTTT; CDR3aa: CASSLEGTMNTEAFF
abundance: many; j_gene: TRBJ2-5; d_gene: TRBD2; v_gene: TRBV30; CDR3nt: TGTGCCTGGAGTCTCAGCGGGACGTCGGAGACCCAGTACTTC; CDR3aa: CAWSLSGTSETQYF
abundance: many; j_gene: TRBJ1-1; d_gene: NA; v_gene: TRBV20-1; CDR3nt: TGCAGTGCCCCACCCGATTTAAACACTGAAGCTTTCTTT; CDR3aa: CSAPPDLNTEAFF
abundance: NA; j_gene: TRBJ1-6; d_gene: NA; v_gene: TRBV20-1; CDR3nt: TGCAGTGCTAGGAATATTGGAGTGAATAATTCACCCCTCCACTTT; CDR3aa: CSARNIGVNNSPLHF
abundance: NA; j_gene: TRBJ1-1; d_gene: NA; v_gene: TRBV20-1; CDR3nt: TGCAGTGCTAGTAAGCAGGAGATGTACTCGAACACTGAAGCTTTCTTT; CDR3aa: CSASKQEMYSNTEAFF
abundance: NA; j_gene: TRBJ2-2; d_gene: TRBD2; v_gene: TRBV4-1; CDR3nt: TGCGCCAGCAGCCAGGTCTGGAGCGGGAGCGAGGAGCTGTTTTTT; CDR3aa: CASSQVWSGSEELFF
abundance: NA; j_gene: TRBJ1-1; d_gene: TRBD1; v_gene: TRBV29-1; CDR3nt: TGCAGCGCTACTCAGGTGGACAGGGGTTTAGCTTTCTTT; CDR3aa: CSATQVDRGLAFF
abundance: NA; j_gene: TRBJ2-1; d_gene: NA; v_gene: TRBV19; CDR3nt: TGTGCCAGTGAGGGTAAGGAGCAGTTCTTC; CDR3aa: CASEGKEQFF
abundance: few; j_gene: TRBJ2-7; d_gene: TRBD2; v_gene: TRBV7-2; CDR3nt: TGTGCCAGCAGGTCGGCCGGGACTAGAGGTGACGAGCAGTACTTC; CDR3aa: CASRSAGTRGDEQYF
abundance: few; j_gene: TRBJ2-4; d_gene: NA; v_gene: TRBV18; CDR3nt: TGTGCCAGCTCACCAACAGCAGAGGAACTCCATAACATTCAGTACTTC; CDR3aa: CASSPTAEELHNIQYF
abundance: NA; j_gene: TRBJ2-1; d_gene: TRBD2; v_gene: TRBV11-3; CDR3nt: TGTGCCAGCAGCCCAGGGGACGGACTAGCGGGTATCTACAATGAGCAGTTCTTC; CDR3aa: CASSPGDGLAGIYNEQFF
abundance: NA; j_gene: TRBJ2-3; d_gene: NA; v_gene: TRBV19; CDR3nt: TGTGCCACCTCGACTAGAGGGGATACGCAGTATTTT; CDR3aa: CATSTRGDTQYF